This TCR beta chain comes out of a study of blood T cell repertoires in COVID-19. Whole-study context: Sample material is recorded as cDNA or gDNA derived from T cells, B-cell-depleted T cells, or PBMCs.

This CDR3 has 15 residues. The germline gives CDR1 SGDLS, CDR2 YYNGEE. Trimming removed 4 bases from V and 3 bases from J; junction bases left unmatched: 6. Ages ranged from about 18 to 89 years, with residence in fewer than 25 US areas. Clinical history as reported by participants underpinned cohort assignment. Data came from immunoSEQ multiplex PCR; TCRdb stores just in-frame clones and leaves some out. The table records 350,000 to 450,000 clones, about 89% of them present only once. The sequence derives from a man aged 35 to 55 in a cohort exposed to, infected with or recovered from COVID-19 (not recorded which). Source material: PBMCs or T cells enriched from blood (not recorded which). The chain joins TRBV9 to TRBJ1-4; TRBD1 matches at 7 bases. The CDR3 loop is CASSPMGTANEKLFF. DNA for the CDR3: TGTGCCAGCAGCCCGATGGGGACAGCTAATGAAAAACTGTTTTTT.